This record looks at one T cell receptor beta chain sequence and its context. This entry is derived from a study of blood T cells in healthy people across ages. For the second PCR, which ran for about 7 to 12 cycles, a sample-barcoded 5' primer and a J-beta primer mix were used. TCRdb re-called the 5' RACE reads with MiXCR, one entry per CDR3 protein. The sample shows 1.5 million to 2 million distinct CDR3 sequences, under 30% of them seen only once. The clonotype comes from a woman in her twenties or thirties in good health. Sequencing was done on a sample of blood.

The CDR3 DNA sequence: TGTGCCAGCAGCTTAGTCAGATACGATGAGCAGTTCTTC. It encodes CASSLVRYDEQFF. The rearrangement links TRBV7-2 to TRBJ2-1; D is unclear. This CDR3 spans 13 amino acids. V lost 1 base to trimming and J lost 8 bases, with 9 bases between them. Germline CDR1 SGHTA, CDR2 FQGNSA. Full variable domain (remainder filled in from reference TRBV7-2 and TRBJ2-1): GAGVSQSPSNKVTEKGKDVELRCDPISGHTALYWYRQSLGQGLEFLIYFQGNSAPDKSGLPSDRFSAERTGGSVSTLTIQRTQQEDSAVYLCASSLVRYDEQFFGPGTRLTVL.